This T cell receptor beta chain was recovered during a study of T-cell memory formation after mild COVID-19. Using its own MiXCR run on the 5' RACE reads, TCRdb lists one record per CDR3 protein. The sample holds 550,000 to 600,000 distinct CDR3 sequences, roughly 17% seen once. A few counts support this clonotype. Germline assignment: CDR1 SGHTA and CDR2 FQGNSA. The CDR3 spans 13 residues. J was trimmed by 7 bases and V by 1 base; bases with no gene match: 2. This sequence was found in an adult woman who had mild COVID-19 (a few samples of this study predate the infection). Cell type and time point are not known. The V gene is TRBV7-2, the J gene TRBJ1-1; 8 bases map to TRBD1. The specimen sequenced was PBMCs or a T cell subset sorted from them (not recorded which). CDR3 loop: CASSLGTGSEAFF. The CDR3 bases are TGTGCCAGCAGCTTAGGGACAGGGAGTGAAGCTTTCTTT.